This T cell receptor beta chain was recorded in a study of blood T cell repertoires in COVID-19. Turning to the study itself: Samples representing acute and convalescent COVID-19 were sourced from the United States, Italy and Spain.

The V gene end was trimmed by 1 base and the J gene end by 7 bases; junction bases not matched to a gene: 15. The CDR3 is 17 amino acids. Germline V gene data show CDR1 as SGHRS and CDR2 as YFSETQ. Per the authors' pipeline: Estimation of nucleated cell counts was performed using reference gene primer amplification. Generated by immunoSEQ multiplex PCR, the TCRdb table keeps only in-frame clones and is missing some. V and J calls and clone size are copied from that table; D and trimming were computed from the DNA. Here the sample spans about 140,000 clones, 70% to 90% being singletons. Material: peripheral blood. The chain has TRBV5-1 and TRBJ1-1, with TRBD1 matching 8 bases. The TCR originated in a woman older than 75 with acute or convalescent COVID-19. The CDR3 spells CASSLQGAGRLDGEAFF. The CDR3 coding sequence is TGCGCCAGCAGCTTGCAGGGGGCGGGTCGCCTTGACGGTGAAGCTTTCTTT.